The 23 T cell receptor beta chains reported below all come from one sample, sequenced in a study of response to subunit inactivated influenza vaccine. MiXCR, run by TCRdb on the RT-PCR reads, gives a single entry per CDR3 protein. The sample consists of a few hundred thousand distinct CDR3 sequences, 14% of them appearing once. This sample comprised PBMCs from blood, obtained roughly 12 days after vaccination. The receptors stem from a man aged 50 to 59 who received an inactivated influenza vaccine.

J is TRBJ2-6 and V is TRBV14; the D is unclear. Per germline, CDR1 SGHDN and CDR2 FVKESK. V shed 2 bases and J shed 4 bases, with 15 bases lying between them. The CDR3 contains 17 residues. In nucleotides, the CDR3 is TGTGCCAGCAGCCAAATCCCCCCCGGGCTCGGGGCCAACGTCCTGACTTTC. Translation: CASSQIPPGLGANVLTF.

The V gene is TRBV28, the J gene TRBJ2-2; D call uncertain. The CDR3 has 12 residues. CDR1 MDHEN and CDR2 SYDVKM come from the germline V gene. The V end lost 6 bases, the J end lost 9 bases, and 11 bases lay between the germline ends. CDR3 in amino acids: CASSLSLRELFF. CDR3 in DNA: TGTGCCAGCAGCCTATCATTAAGGGAGCTGTTTTTT.

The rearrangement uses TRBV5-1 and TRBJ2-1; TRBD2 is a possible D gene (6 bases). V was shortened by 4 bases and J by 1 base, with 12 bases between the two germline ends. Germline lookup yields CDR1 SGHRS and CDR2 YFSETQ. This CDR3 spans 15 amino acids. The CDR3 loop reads CASSVTGGSYNEQFF. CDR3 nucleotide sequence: TGCGCCAGCAGCGTCACCGGGGGATCCTACAATGAGCAGTTCTTC.

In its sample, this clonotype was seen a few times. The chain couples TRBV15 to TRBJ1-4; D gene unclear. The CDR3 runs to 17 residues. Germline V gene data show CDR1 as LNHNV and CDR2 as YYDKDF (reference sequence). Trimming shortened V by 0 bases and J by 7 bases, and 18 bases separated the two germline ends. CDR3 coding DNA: TGTGCCACCAGCAGAGATGTGAGTTGGGGTAGTGGTGAAAAACTGTTTTTT. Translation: CATSRDVSWGSGEKLFF.

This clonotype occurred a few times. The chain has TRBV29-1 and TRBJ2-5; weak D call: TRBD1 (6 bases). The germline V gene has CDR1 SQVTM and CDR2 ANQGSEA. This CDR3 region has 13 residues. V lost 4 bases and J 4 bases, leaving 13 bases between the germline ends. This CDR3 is CSVVVQGGETQYF. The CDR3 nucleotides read TGCAGCGTTGTAGTACAGGGCGGAGAGACCCAGTACTTC.

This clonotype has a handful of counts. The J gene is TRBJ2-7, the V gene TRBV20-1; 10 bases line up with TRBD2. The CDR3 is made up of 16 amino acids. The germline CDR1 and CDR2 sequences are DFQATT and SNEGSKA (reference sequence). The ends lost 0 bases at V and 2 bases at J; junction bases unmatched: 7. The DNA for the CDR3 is TGCAGTGCTAGAGATAAGTCTAGCGGGGGCCCCTACGAGCAGTACTTC. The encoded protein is CSARDKSSGGPYEQYF.

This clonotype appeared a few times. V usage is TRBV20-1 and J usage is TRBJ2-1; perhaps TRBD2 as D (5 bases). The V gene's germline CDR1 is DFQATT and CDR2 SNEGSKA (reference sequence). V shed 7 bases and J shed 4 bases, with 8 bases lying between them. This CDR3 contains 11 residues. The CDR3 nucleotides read TGCAGTGTACGGGGATACAATGAGCAGTTCTTC. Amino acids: CSVRGYNEQFF.

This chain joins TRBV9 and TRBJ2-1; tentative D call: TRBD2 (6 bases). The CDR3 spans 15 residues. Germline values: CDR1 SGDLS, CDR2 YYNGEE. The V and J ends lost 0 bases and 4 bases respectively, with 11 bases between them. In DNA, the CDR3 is TGTGCCAGCAGCGTAGGGGGGGACCCTTACAATGAGCAGTTCTTC. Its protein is CASSVGGDPYNEQFF.

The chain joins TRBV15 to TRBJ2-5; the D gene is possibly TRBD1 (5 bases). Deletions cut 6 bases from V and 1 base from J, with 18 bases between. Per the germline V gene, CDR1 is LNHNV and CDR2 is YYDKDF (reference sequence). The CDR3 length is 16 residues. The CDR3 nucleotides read TGTGCCACCAGTCGAGCGTCGCAGGGTGGCCAAGAGACCCAGTACTTC. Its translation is CATSRASQGGQETQYF.

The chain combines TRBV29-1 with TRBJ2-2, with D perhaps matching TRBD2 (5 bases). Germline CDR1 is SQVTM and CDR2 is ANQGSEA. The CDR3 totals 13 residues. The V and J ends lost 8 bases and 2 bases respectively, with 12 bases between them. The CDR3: CSTWTGNTGELFF. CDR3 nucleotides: TGCAGCACATGGACTGGTAACACCGGGGAGCTGTTTTTT.

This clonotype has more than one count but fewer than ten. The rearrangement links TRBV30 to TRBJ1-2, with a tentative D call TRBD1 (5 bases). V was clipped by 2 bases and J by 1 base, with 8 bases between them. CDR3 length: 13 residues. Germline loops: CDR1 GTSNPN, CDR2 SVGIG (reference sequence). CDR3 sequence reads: CAWSLDNNYGYTF. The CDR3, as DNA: TGTGCCTGGAGTCTGGACAATAACTATGGCTACACCTTC. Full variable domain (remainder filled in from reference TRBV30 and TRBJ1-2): SQTIHQWPATLVQPVGSPLSLECTVEGTSNPNLYWYRQAAGRGLQLLFYSVGIGQISSEVPQNLSASRPQDRQFILSSKKLLLSDSGFYLCAWSLDNNYGYTFGSGTRLTVV.

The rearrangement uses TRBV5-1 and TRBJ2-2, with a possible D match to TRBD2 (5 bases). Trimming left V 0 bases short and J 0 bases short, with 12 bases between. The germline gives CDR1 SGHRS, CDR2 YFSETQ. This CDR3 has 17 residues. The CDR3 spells CASSLAGSRANTGELFF. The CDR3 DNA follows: TGCGCCAGCAGCTTGGCGGGGAGCCGAGCGAACACCGGGGAGCTGTTTTTT.

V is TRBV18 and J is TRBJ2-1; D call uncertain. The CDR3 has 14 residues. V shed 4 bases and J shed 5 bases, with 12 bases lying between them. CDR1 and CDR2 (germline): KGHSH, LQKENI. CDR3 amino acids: CASSLPDRDNEQFF. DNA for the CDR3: TGTGCCAGCTCACTTCCGGACCGTGACAATGAGCAGTTCTTC.

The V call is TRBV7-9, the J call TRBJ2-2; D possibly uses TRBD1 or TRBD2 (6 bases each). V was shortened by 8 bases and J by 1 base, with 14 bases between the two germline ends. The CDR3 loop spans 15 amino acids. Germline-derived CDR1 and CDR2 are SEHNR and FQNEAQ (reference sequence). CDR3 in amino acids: CASSGALGNTGELFF. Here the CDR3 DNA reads TGTGCCAGCTCGGGGGCCTTGGGGAACACCGGGGAGCTGTTTTTT.

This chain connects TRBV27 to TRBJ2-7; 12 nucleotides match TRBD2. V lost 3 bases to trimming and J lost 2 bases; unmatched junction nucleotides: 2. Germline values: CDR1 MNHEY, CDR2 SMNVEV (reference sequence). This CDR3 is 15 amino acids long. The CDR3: CASSFGLAGTYEQYF. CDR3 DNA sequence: TGTGCCAGCAGTTTCGGACTAGCGGGAACCTACGAGCAGTACTTC.

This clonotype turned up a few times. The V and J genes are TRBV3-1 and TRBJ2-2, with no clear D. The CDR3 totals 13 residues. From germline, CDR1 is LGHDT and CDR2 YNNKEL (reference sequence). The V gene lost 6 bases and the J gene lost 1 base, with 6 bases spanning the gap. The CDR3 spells CASSLMNTGELFF. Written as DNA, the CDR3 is TGTGCCAGCAGTCTGATGAACACCGGGGAGCTGTTTTTT.

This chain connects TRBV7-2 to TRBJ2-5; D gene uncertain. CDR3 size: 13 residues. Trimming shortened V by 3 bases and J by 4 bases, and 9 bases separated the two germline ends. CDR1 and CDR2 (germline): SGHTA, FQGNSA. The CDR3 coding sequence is TGTGCCAGCAGCTTGGGTAATACAGAGACCCAGTACTTC. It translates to CASSLGNTETQYF. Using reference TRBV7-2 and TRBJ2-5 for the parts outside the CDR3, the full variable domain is GAGVSQSPSNKVTEKGKDVELRCDPISGHTALYWYRQSLGQGLEFLIYFQGNSAPDKSGLPSDRFSAERTGGSVSTLTIQRTQQEDSAVYLCASSLGNTETQYFGPGTRLLVL.

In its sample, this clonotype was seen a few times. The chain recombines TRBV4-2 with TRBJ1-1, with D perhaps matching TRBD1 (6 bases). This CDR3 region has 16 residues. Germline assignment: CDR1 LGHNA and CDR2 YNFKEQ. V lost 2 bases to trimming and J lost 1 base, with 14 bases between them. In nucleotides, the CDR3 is TGTGCCAGCAGCCAACCGAAGGGGGGAGGGAACACTGAAGCTTTCTTT. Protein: CASSQPKGGGNTEAFF.

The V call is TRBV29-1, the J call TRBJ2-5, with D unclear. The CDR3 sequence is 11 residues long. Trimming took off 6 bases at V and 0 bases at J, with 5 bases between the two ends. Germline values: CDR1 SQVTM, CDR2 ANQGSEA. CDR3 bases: TGCAGCGTAGAGTACCAAGAGACCCAGTACTTC. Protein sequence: CSVEYQETQYF.

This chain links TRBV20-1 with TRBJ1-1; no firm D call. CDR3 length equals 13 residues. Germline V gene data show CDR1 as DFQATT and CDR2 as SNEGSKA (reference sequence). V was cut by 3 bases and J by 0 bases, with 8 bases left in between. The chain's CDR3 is CSASVAVNTEAFF. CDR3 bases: TGCAGTGCTAGCGTGGCGGTGAACACTGAAGCTTTCTTT.

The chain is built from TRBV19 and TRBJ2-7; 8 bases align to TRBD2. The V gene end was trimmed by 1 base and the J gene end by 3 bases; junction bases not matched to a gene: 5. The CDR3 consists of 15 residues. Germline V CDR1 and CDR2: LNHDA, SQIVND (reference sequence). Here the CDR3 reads CASSIGSGGLYEQYF. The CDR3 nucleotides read TGTGCCAGTAGTATAGGGAGCGGGGGACTCTACGAGCAGTACTTC. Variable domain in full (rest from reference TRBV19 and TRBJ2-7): DGGITQSPKYLFRKEGQNVTLSCEQNLNHDAMYWYRQDPGQGLRLIYYSQIVNDFQKGDIAEGYSVSREKKESFPLTVTSAQKNPTAFYLCASSIGSGGLYEQYFGPGTRLTVT.

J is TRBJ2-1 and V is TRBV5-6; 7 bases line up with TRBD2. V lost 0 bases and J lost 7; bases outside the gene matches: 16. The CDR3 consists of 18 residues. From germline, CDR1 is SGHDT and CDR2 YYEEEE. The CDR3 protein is CASSLAPSGDLGWNEQFF. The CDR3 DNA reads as TGTGCCAGCAGCTTGGCTCCTAGCGGAGACCTTGGTTGGAATGAGCAGTTCTTC.

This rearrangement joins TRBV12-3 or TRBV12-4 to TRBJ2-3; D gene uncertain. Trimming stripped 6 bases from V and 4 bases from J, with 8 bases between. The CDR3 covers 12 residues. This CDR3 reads CASSIVPDTQYF. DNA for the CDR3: TGTGCCAGCAGCATTGTCCCAGATACGCAGTATTTT.